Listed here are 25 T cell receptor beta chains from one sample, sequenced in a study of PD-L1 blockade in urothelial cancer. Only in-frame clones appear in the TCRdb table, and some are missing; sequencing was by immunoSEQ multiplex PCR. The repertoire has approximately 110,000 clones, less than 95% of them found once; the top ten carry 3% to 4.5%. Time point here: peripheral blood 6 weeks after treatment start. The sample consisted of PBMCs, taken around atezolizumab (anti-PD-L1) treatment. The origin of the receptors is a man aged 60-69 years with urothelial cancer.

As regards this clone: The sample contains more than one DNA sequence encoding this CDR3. The CDR3, as DNA: TGTGCCAGCAGCCCCGGGACAGGATACTATGGCTACACCTTC. Translation: CASSPGTGYYGYTF. This chain joins TRBV7-2 and TRBJ1-2; 8 bases fit TRBD1. V was clipped by 5 bases and J by 3 bases; unmatched bases: 5. The CDR3 runs 14 residues. The germline CDR1 and CDR2 sequences are SGHTA and FQGNSA.

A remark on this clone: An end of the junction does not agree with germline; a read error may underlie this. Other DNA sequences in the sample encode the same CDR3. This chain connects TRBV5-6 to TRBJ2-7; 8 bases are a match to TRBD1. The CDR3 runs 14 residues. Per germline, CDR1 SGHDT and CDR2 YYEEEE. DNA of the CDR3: TGTGCCAGCAGCGTGGACAGGGAATCAGAAGAGCAGTATTTC. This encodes CASSVDRESEEQYF.

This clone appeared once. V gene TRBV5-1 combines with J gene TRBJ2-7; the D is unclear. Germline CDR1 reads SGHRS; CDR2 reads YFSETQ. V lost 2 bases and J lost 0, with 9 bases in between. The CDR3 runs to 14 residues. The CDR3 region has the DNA TGCGCCAGCAGCTTAGACACAAACTCCTACGAGCAGTACTTC. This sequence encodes CASSLDTNSYEQYF.

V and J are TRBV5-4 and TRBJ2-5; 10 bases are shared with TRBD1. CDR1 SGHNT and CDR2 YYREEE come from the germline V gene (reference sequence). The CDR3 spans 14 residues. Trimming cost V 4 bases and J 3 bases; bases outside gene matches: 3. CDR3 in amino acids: CASSVGTGEETQYF. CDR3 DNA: TGTGCCAGCAGCGTCGGGACAGGGGAAGAGACCCAGTACTTC.

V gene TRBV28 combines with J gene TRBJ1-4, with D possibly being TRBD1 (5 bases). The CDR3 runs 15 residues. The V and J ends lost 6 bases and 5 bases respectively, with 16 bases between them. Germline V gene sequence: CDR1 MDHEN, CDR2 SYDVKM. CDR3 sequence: CASRFAGGRNEKLFF. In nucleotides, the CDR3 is TGTGCCAGCAGGTTTGCGGGGGGGAGGAATGAAAAACTGTTTTTT.

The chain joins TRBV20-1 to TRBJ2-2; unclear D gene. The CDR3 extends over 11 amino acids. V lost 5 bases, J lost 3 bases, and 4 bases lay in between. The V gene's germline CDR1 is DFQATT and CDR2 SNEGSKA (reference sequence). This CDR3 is CSASDTGELFF. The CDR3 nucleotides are TGCAGTGCTTCGGACACCGGGGAGCTGTTTTTT.

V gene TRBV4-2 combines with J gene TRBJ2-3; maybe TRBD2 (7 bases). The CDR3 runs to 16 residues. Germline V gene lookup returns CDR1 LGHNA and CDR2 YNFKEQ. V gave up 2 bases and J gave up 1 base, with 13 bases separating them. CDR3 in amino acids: CASSQTGTTRTDTQYF. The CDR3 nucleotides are TGTGCCAGCAGCCAAACAGGGACTACCCGCACAGATACGCAGTATTTT.

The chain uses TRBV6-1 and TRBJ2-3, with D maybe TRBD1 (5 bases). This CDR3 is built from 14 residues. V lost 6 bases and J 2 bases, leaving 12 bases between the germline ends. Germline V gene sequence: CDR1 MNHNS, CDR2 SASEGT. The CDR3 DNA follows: TGTGCCAGCAGCGGTAGACAGTACACAGATACGCAGTATTTT. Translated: CASSGRQYTDTQYF.

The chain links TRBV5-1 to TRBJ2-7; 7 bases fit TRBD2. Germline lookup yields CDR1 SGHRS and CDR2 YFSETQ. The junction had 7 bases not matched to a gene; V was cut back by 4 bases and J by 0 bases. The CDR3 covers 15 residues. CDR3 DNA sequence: TGCGCCAGCAGCCCCAGGGAGGGATTCTCCTACGAGCAGTACTTC. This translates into CASSPREGFSYEQYF.

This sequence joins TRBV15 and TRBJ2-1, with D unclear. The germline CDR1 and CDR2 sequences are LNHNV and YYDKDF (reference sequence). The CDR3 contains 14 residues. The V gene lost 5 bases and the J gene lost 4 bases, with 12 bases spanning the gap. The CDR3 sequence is CATSETRTYNEQFF. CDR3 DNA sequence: TGTGCCACCAGCGAAACGAGAACGTACAATGAGCAGTTCTTC.

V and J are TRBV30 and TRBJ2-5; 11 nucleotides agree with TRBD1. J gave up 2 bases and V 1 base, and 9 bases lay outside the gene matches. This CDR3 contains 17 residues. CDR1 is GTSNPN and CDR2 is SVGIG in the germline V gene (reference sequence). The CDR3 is CAWSAGTGGLSQETQYF. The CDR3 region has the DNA TGTGCCTGGAGTGCCGGGACAGGGGGACTGAGTCAAGAGACCCAGTACTTC.

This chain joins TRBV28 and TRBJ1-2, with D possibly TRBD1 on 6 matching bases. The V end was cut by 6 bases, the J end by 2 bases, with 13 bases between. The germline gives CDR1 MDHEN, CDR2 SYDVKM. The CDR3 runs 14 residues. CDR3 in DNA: TGTGCCAGCAGGGGAGGGCAGGGGAACTATGGCTACACCTTC. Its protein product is CASRGGQGNYGYTF.

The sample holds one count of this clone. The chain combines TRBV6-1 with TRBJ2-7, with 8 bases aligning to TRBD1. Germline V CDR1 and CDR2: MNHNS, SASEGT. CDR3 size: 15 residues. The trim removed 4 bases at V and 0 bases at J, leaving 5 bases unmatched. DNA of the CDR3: TGTGCCAGCAGTGTGATGGACAGGGCCTCCTACGAGCAGTACTTC. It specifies CASSVMDRASYEQYF.

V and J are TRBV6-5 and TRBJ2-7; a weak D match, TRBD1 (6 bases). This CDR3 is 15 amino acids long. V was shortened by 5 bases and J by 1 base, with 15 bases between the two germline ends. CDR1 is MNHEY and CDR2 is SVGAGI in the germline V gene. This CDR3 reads CASSSPTRGSYEQYF. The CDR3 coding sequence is TGTGCCAGCAGTAGCCCGACAAGGGGGTCCTACGAGCAGTACTTC.

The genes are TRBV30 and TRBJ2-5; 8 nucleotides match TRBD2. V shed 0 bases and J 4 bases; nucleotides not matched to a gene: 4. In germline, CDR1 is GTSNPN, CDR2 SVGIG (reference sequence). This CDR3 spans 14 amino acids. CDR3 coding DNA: TGTGCCTGGAGTGTCGGGGGGGCCTCAGAGACCCAGTACTTC. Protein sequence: CAWSVGGASETQYF.

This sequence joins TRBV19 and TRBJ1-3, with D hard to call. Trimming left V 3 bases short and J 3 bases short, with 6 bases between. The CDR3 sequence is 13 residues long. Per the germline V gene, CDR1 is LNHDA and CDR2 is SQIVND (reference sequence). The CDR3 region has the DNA TGTGCCAGTAGTATTGACTTTGGAAACACCATATATTTT. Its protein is CASSIDFGNTIYF. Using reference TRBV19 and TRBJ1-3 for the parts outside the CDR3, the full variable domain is DGGITQSPKYLFRKEGQNVTLSCEQNLNHDAMYWYRQDPGQGLRLIYYSQIVNDFQKGDIAEGYSVSREKKESFPLTVTSAQKNPTAFYLCASSIDFGNTIYFGEGSWLTVV.

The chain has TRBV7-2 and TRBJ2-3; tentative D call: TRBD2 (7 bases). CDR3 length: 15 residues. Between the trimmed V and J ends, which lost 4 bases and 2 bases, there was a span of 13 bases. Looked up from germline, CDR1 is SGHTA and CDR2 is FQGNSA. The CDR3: CASSSSGGDTDTQYF. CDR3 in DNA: TGTGCCAGCAGCTCATCGGGGGGCGACACAGATACGCAGTATTTT. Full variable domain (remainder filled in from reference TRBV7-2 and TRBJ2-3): GAGVSQSPSNKVTEKGKDVELRCDPISGHTALYWYRQSLGQGLEFLIYFQGNSAPDKSGLPSDRFSAERTGGSVSTLTIQRTQQEDSAVYLCASSSSGGDTDTQYFGPGTRLTVL.

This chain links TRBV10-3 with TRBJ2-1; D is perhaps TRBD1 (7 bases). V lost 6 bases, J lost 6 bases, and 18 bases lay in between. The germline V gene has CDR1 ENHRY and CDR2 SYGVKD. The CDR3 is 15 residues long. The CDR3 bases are TGTGCCATCAGACCGGAGGGGGCGCCATTCAATGAGCAGTTCTTC. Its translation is CAIRPEGAPFNEQFF.

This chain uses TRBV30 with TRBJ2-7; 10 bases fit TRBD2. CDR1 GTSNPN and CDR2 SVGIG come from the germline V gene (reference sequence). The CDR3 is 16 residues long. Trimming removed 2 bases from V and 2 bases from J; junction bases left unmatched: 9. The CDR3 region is CAWSKLAGRRAYEQYF. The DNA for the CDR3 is TGTGCCTGGAGTAAACTAGCGGGAAGACGGGCCTACGAGCAGTACTTC.

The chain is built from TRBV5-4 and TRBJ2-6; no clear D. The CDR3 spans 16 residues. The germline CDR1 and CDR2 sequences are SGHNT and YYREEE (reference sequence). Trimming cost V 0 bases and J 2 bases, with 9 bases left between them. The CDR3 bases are TGTGCCAGCAGCTTGGCCGAACGGGCTGGGGCCAACGTCCTGACTTTC. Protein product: CASSLAERAGANVLTF. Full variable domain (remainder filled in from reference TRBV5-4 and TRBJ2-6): ETGVTQSPTHLIKTRGQQVTLRCSSQSGHNTVSWYQQALGQGPQFIFQYYREEENGRGNFPPRFSGLQFPNYSSELNVNALELDDSALYLCASSLAERAGANVLTFGAGSRLTVL.

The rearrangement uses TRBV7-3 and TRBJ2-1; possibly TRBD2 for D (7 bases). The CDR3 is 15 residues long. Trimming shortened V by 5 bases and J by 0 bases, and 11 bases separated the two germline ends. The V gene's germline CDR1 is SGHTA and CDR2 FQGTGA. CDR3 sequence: CASSGGGSSYNEQFF. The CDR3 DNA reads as TGTGCCAGCAGCGGGGGCGGGAGCTCCTACAATGAGCAGTTCTTC. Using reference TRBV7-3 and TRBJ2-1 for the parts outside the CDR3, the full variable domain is GAGVSQTPSNKVTEKGKYVELRCDPISGHTALYWYRQSLGQGPEFLIYFQGTGAADDSGLPNDRFFAVRPEGSVSTLKIQRTERGDSAVYLCASSGGGSSYNEQFFGPGTRLTVL.

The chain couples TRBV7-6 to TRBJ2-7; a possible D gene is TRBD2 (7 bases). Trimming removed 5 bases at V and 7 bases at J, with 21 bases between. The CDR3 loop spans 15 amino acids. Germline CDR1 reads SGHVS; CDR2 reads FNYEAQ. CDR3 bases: TGTGCCAGCAGCCAATCGGGGGGCGGCCCCGGGGAGCAGTACTTC. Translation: CASSQSGGGPGEQYF.

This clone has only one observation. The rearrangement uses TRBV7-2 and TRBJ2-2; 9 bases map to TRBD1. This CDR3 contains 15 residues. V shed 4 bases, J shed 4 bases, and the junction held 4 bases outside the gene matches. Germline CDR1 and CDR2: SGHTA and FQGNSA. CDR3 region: CASSSQGAPTGELFF. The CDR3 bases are TGTGCCAGCAGCTCACAGGGGGCTCCCACCGGGGAGCTGTTTTTT.

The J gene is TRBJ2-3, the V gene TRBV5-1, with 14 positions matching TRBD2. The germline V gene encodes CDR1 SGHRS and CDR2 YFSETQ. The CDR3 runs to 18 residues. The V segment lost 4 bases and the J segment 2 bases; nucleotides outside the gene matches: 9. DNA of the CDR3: TGCGCCAGCAGCAGACTAGCGGGGGGGCAAACTCCCACAGATACGCAGTATTTT. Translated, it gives CASSRLAGGQTPTDTQYF.

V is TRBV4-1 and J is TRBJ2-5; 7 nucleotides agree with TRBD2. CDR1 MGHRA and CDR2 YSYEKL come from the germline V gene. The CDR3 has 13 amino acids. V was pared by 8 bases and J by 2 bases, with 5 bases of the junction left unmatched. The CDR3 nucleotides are TGCGCCAGCTCGCAGCGGGAACAAGAGACCCAGTACTTC. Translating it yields CASSQREQETQYF.